This T cell receptor (beta chain) emerged from a study of beta chain features in type 1 diabetes. Findings and caveats of the study: Shortening that was moderate but significant affected the TCRB CDR3s of Type 1 diabetes patients in all four CD4+ subsets. VDJ junctions from type 1 diabetes patients carried fewer insertions and larger deletions.

Regarding this clone: Its antigen is currently unknown.

The authors reverse transcribed all of the isolated RNA, so sequencing captured expressed TCRB transcripts. TCRdb's copy holds only in-frame clones and misses some; the assay was immunoSEQ multiplex PCR. The sample has 600,000 or so clones, 12% seen once. The ends lost 6 bases at V and 3 bases at J; junction bases unmatched: 7. CDR3 size: 15 residues. Germline CDR1 reads SNHLY; CDR2 reads FYNNEI. This clonotype was sampled from a man aged 30 to 45 with type 1 diabetes. The chain carries TRBV2 and TRBJ1-1; 10 nucleotides match TRBD1. Sequencing was performed on naive CD4+ T cells from blood. CDR3 in DNA: TGTGCCAGCAGGGCGGACGGACAGGGGGACACTGAAGCTTTCTTT. This gives the protein CASRADGQGDTEAFF.